This TCR beta chain appears in the sequencing data of a study of regulatory T cells in long-lasting Graves disease. Study-wide background: Disease was considered persistent Graves' disease after over 5 years of antithyroid drugs (with positive TSH receptor antibodies).

Regarding time point: persistent/refractory GD, antithyroid drugs over 5 years with positive TRAb. From PBMCs, RNA was extracted and then used to make the TCR library. As a group, patients came from one endocrinology department in Xi'an, China. Assembly of TCR beta libraries relied on iRepertoire HTBI primers together with Arm-PCR of CDR3 regions. A single record per CDR3 protein comes from TCRdb applying MiXCR to the multiplex PCR reads. The sample includes some 420,000 distinct CDR3 sequences, 22% of them seen just once. CDR1 and CDR2 (germline): SGDLS, YYNGEE. J gave up 2 bases and V 0 bases, and 4 bases lay outside the gene matches. This CDR3 region has 15 residues. A remark on this clonotype: Its antigen is currently unknown.

Study results and caveats: A greater number of public clonotypes (over 2,500) was shared by persistent patients than by new patients (approximately 880). Persistent disease exhibited a predilection for TRBV28, TRBJ1-2 and TRBJ2-5.

The V and J genes are TRBV9 and TRBJ2-7; TRBD2 aligns across 8 bases. The sequenced sample was peripheral blood mononuclear cells (PBMCs), obtained when the disease was refractory, from a patient treated with antithyroid drugs. This sequence was found in a female donor with Graves disease. The chain's CDR3 is CASSVGAGATYEQYF. The CDR3 DNA reads as TGTGCCAGCAGCGTAGGAGCGGGAGCGACCTACGAGCAGTACTTC.